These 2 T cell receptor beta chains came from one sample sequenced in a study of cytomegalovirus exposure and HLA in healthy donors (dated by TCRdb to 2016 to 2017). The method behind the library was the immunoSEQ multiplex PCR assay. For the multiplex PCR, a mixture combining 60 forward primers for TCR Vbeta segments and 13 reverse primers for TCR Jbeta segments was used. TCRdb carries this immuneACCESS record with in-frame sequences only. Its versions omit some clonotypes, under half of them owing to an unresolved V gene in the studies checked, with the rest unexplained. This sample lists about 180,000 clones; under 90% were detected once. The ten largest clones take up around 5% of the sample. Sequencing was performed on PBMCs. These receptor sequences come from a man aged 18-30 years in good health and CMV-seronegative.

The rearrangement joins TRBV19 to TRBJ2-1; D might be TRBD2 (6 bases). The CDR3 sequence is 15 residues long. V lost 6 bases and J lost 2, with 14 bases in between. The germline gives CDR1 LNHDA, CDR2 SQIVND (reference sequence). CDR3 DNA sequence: TGTGCCAGTAGGGGGGACTTGGAGACCTACAATGAGCAGTTCTTC. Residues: CASRGDLETYNEQFF.

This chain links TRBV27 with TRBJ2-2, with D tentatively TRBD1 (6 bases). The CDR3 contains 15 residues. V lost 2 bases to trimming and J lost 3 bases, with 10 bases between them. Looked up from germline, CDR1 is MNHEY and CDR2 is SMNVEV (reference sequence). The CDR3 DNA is TGTGCCAGCAGTTTAACAGGGTTATACACCGGGGAGCTGTTTTTT. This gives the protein CASSLTGLYTGELFF.